Each of the 13 T cell receptor beta chains below was sequenced from the same sample in a study of blood T cells in healthy people across ages. Combining a sample-barcoded 5' primer with a J-beta primer mix, a second PCR ran for roughly 7 to 12 cycles. TCRdb re-called the 5' RACE reads with MiXCR, one entry per CDR3 protein. The data show over 600,000 distinct CDR3 sequences, roughly 20% seen once. Sequences were obtained from blood. The receptor set was obtained from a man between 65 and 85 years old in good health.

This chain joins TRBV7-3 and TRBJ1-1; D is possibly TRBD1 (6 bases). Germline V lookup: CDR1 SGHTA, CDR2 FQGTGA. Trimming took off 5 bases at V and 1 base at J, with 14 bases between the two ends. CDR3 size: 15 residues. The CDR3 is CASSAATGRNTEAFF. Here the CDR3 DNA reads TGTGCCAGCAGCGCGGCCACAGGGCGGAACACTGAAGCTTTCTTT.

This clonotype was observed a few times. DNA for the CDR3: TGTGCCAGCAGTGTCAGGGACTTCTATGGCTACACCTTC. Translated, it gives CASSVRDFYGYTF. The chain is built from TRBV2 and TRBJ1-2; the D gene is possibly TRBD1 (5 bases). The CDR3 runs to 13 residues. Deletions cut 4 bases from V and 4 bases from J, with 10 bases between. Germline CDR1 is SNHLY and CDR2 is FYNNEI.

The chain is built from TRBV5-1 and TRBJ2-7, with D possibly matching TRBD2 (6 bases). Germline CDR1 SGHRS, CDR2 YFSETQ. The V gene lost 3 bases and the J gene lost 6 bases, with 16 bases spanning the gap. The CDR3 totals 14 residues. DNA for the CDR3: TGCGCCAGCAGCTCAAGGACTACCCAGGGCGAGCAGTACTTC. Its translation: CASSSRTTQGEQYF.

This clonotype was observed a few times. This chain uses TRBV3-1 with TRBJ1-6; D is undetermined. The V end lost 4 bases, the J end lost 7 bases, and 14 bases lay between the germline ends. The CDR3 length is 15 residues. Looked up from germline, CDR1 is LGHDT and CDR2 is YNNKEL (reference sequence). The CDR3 coding sequence is TGTGCCAGCAGCCCCATAAAGGCTACGAATTCACCCCTCCACTTT. Translation gives CASSPIKATNSPLHF.

In this sample, this clonotype turned up many times. J is TRBJ2-2 and V is TRBV11-1; 10 positions agree with TRBD2. CDR3 length: 15 residues. Per the germline V gene, CDR1 is SGHAT and CDR2 is FQDESV (reference sequence). The V segment lost 5 bases and the J segment 3 bases; nucleotides outside the gene matches: 3. The CDR3 spells CASSRTSGYTGELFF. CDR3 coding DNA: TGTGCCAGCAGCCGGACTAGCGGATACACCGGGGAGCTGTTTTTT.

A few counts support this clonotype. This rearrangement joins TRBV5-1 to TRBJ2-1; TRBD1 matches at 7 bases. The CDR3 sequence is 15 residues long. CDR1 and CDR2 (germline): SGHRS, YFSETQ. V shed 3 bases, J shed 8 bases, and the junction held 11 bases outside the gene matches. CDR3 DNA: TGCGCCAGCAGCTCACCGGGACAGTCTCTCGATGAGCAGTTCTTC. Its protein is CASSSPGQSLDEQFF. Complete variable domain (other parts from reference TRBV5-1 and TRBJ2-1): KAGVTQTPRYLIKTRGQQVTLSCSPISGHRSVSWYQQTPGQGLQFLFEYFSETQRNKGNFPGRFSGRQFSNSRSEMNVSTLELGDSALYLCASSSPGQSLDEQFFGPGTRLTVL.

The table lists this clonotype with a few counts. The CDR3 coding sequence is TGCAGTGCTAGAGGGACTAGCGGGAGAGGCGACGAGCAGTACTTC. Its protein product is CSARGTSGRGDEQYF. The chain combines TRBV20-1 with TRBJ2-7; TRBD2 agrees at 13 bases. The ends lost 1 base at V and 5 bases at J; junction bases unmatched: 5. Germline V gene lookup returns CDR1 DFQATT and CDR2 SNEGSKA (reference sequence). The length of the CDR3 is 15 residues.

The rearrangement links TRBV7-2 to TRBJ2-1; D gene ambiguous. CDR3 length: 16 amino acids. V shed 7 bases and J shed 0 bases, with 16 bases lying between them. Germline V gene sequence: CDR1 SGHTA, CDR2 FQGNSA. The CDR3 loop reads CASTVLIASSYNEQFF. The CDR3 DNA sequence: TGTGCCAGCACCGTCTTAATAGCAAGCTCCTACAATGAGCAGTTCTTC.

This rearrangement joins TRBV24-1 to TRBJ2-2; TRBD1 or TRBD2 may be the D gene (5 bases each). Looked up from germline, CDR1 is KGHDR and CDR2 is SFDVKD. The V end lost 5 bases, the J end lost 8 bases, and 17 bases lay between the germline ends. The CDR3 sequence is 15 residues long. Here the CDR3 reads CATSAYQGRGGELFF. In nucleotides, the CDR3 is TGTGCCACCAGTGCTTATCAGGGACGGGGAGGGGAGCTGTTTTTT.

The chain couples TRBV12-3 or TRBV12-4 to TRBJ1-1; D is undetermined. The CDR3 spans 13 residues. V lost 3 bases, J lost 6 bases, and 11 bases lay in between. This CDR3 reads CASSFNPGAEAFF. The CDR3 nucleotides read TGTGCCAGCAGTTTTAACCCAGGCGCTGAAGCTTTCTTT.

This clonotype was picked up a small number of times. This chain connects TRBV20-1 to TRBJ1-5, with 9 positions matching TRBD1. This CDR3 has 17 residues. V lost 2 bases and J lost 0; bases outside the gene matches: 8. Germline V CDR1 and CDR2: DFQATT, SNEGSKA (reference sequence). CDR3 DNA: TGCAGTGCTAGACGTTCGGGGACAGGGCTTAGCAATCAGCCCCAGCATTTT. Protein: CSARRSGTGLSNQPQHF.

This clonotype was recorded a few times. The V and J genes are TRBV7-2 and TRBJ1-1, with TRBD1 as a possible D gene (5 bases). This CDR3 contains 15 residues. Trimming stripped 0 bases from V and 0 bases from J, with 8 bases between. Per germline, CDR1 SGHTA and CDR2 FQGNSA. CDR3 sequence reads: CASSLASRVNTEAFF. The CDR3 nucleotides are TGTGCCAGCAGCTTAGCTTCCAGGGTGAACACTGAAGCTTTCTTT.

This clonotype was counted only a few times. The rearrangement uses TRBV5-1 and TRBJ2-3; tentatively, D is TRBD2 (6 bases). V was clipped by 1 base and J by 2 bases, with 14 bases between them. CDR1 is SGHRS, CDR2 YFSETQ, per germline. CDR3 size: 16 residues. The chain's CDR3 is CASSLMGGLNTDTQYF. CDR3 nucleotide sequence: TGCGCCAGCAGCTTGATGGGGGGATTAAACACAGATACGCAGTATTTT.